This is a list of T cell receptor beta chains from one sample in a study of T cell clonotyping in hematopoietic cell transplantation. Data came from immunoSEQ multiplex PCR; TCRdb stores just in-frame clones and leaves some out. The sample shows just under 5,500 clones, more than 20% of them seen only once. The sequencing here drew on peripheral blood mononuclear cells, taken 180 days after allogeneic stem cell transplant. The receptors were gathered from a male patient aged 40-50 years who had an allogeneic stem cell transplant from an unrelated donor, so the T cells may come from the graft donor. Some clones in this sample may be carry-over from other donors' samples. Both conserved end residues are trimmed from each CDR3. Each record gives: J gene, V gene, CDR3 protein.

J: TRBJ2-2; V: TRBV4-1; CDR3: ASRLSPGASTGELF
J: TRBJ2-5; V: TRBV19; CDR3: ATGENQETQY
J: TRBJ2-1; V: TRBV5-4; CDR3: ASSLGLDQEQF
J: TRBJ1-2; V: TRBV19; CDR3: ASSLGSWEGYT
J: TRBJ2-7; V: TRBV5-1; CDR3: ASSSSYEQY
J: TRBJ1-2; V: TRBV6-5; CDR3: ASSYVGTGGGQGYT
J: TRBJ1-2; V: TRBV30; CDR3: AGFFDPDYVST
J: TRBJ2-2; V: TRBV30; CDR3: AWDRSSTGTGELF
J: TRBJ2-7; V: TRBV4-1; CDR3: ASSFRSSYEQY
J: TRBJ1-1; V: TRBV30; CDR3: AWSLGQLNTEAF
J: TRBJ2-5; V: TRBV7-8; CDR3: ASSSDRGGTQY
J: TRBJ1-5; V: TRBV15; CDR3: ATSRDGGTGYQPQH
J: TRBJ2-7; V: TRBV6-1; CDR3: ASSEGGTGYEQY
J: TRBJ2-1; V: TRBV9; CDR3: ASSVTSGIGTYNEQF
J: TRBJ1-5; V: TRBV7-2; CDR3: ASSLGPAGWSNQPQH
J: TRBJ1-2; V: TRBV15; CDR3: ATSRTGSVALGGYT
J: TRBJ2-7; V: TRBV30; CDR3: AWDRDPSYEQY
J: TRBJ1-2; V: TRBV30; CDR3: AWSVYREGYT
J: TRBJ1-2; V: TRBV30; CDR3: AWSGRLSNYGYT
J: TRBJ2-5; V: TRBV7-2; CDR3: ASSPNRVGGVETQY
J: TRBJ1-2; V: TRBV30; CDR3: AWSITGGNYGYT
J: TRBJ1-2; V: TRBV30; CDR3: AWSAGQGGDYGYT
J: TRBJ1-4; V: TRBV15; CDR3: ATSSGQGAEKLF
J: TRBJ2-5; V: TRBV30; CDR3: AWLRTSGGGETQY
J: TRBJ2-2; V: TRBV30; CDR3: AWSAYSTGELF
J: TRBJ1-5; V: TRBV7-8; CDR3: ASSPYPGQTLPPQH
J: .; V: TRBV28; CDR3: ASSLTGSSYEQY
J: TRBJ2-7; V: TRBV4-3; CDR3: ASSQEFGQGEQY
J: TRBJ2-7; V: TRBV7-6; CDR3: ASSQGVGYEQY
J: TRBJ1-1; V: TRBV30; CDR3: AWSNPTEAF
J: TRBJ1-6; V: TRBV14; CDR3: ASSQWTGGSPLH
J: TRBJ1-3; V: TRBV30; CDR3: AWKWSTYTIY
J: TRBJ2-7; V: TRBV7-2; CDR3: ASTLRGGGSYEQY
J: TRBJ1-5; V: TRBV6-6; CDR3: ASSSTGANQPQH
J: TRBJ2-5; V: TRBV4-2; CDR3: ASSQDRTQSETQY
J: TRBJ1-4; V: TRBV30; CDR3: AWQGGINEKLF
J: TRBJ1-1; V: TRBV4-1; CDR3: ASSQGTYAEAF
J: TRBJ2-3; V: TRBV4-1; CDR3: ASSQDGAGAADTQY
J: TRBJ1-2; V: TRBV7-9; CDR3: ASSLGLGDLANYGYT
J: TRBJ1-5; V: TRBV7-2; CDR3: ASSYRGGQPQH
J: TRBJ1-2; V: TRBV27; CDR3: ASSFDRAANYGYT